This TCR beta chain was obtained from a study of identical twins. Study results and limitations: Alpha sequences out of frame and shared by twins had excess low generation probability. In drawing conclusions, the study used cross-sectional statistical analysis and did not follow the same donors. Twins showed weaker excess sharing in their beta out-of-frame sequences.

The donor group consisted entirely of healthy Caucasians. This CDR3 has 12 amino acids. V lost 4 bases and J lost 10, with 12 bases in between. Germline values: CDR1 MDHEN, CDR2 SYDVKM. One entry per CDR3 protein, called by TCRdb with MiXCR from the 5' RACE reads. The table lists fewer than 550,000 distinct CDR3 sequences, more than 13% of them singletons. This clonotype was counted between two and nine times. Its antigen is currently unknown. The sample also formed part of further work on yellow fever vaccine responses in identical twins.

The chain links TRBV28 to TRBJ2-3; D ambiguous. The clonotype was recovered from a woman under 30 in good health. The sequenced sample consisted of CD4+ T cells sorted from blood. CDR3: CASSSAVWAQYF. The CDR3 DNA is TGTGCCAGCAGTTCCGCCGTCTGGGCGCAGTATTTT.